One and the same sample provided the 6 T cell receptor beta chains below, sequenced in a study of blood T cell repertoires in COVID-19. Some clones are missing from TCRdb's copy, which holds only in-frame ones; the method was immunoSEQ multiplex PCR. The sample yields 300,000 to 450,000 clones, roughly nine tenths seen once. Sequenced material: peripheral blood. Source of these receptors: a woman aged 55-75 years with COVID-19, enrolled during active disease.

This clone was picked up one time. This chain joins TRBV3-1 (or the pseudogene TRBV3-2) and TRBJ1-3, with D uncertain. Germline V gene sequence: CDR1 LGHDT, CDR2 YNNKEL (reference sequence). This CDR3 is 15 amino acids long. Trimming cost V 4 bases and J 4 bases, with 14 bases left between them. CDR3 region: CASSPQRFGGNTIYF. The CDR3 nucleotides read TGTGCCAGCAGCCCCCAGAGGTTCGGGGGAAACACCATATATTTT.

Remarks on this clone: This sample also contains other DNA sequences that code for the same CDR3. J is TRBJ1-2 and V is TRBV5-1; D not certain. This CDR3 spans 12 amino acids. Germline V gene data show CDR1 as SGHRS and CDR2 as YFSETQ. V was pared by 0 bases and J by 8 bases, with 8 bases between. This CDR3 reads CASSLGETGYTF. The CDR3 DNA sequence: TGCGCCAGCAGCTTGGGGGAGACGGGCTACACCTTC.

The V and J genes are TRBV19 and TRBJ1-2, with D maybe TRBD1 (6 bases). The CDR3 has 13 residues. Trimming pared 6 bases from V and 6 bases from J, leaving 14 bases between. The V gene's germline CDR1 is LNHDA and CDR2 SQIVND (reference sequence). This CDR3 is CASRKQGADGYTF. The CDR3 DNA is TGTGCCAGTAGGAAACAGGGAGCTGATGGCTACACCTTC.

The chain employs TRBV11-3 and TRBJ2-1; D possibly corresponds to TRBD1 (6 bases). CDR1 is SGHNT and CDR2 is YENEEA in the germline V gene. The CDR3 has 14 residues. Trimming took off 4 bases at V and 11 bases at J, with 18 bases between the two ends. The CDR3 loop reads CASSSDRWDGKQFF. CDR3 bases: TGTGCCAGCAGCTCCGACAGGTGGGACGGGAAGCAGTTCTTC.

To note about this clone: Its ends do not fully match the called genes, so a read error is possible. The chain employs TRBV6-1 and TRBJ2-5, with 10 bases lining up with TRBD2. Germline CDR1 reads MNHNS; CDR2 reads SASEGT. This CDR3 comprises 14 residues. The CDR3 DNA reads TGTGCCAGCAGGGAAGCGGGGGGGCTGGTGACCCAGTACTTC. Translation: CASREAGGLVTQYF.

DNA of the CDR3: TGCGCCAGCAGCTTAGGAGGAATTTACAATGAGCAGTTCTTC. Translated: CASSLGGIYNEQFF. The chain couples TRBV5-1 to TRBJ2-1, with D possibly matching TRBD2 (5 bases). The length of the CDR3 is 14 residues. Per the germline V gene, CDR1 is SGHRS and CDR2 is YFSETQ. V was trimmed by 2 bases and J by 4 bases, leaving 10 bases between them.